Described below is a single T cell receptor beta chain sequence and its context. As yet, its antigen is unknown. These data come from a study of cytomegalovirus exposure and HLA in healthy donors. Study-wide context: An early release of data contained 75 million to 100 million unique TCRs, which came from HLA-typed donors. Findings and caveats of the study: CMV serostatus alone was available as immune exposure information.

V gave up 5 bases and J gave up 2 bases; unmatched junction bases: 2. CDR3 length: 14 residues. In germline, CDR1 is SGHAT, CDR2 FQDESV (reference sequence). It was healthy bone marrow donors who served as donors. Although they were nominally healthy when sampled, donors likely had unrecorded immune exposures. The PCR contained 60 Vbeta and 13 Jbeta primers. Measured with immunoSEQ multiplex PCR; TCRdb has only the in-frame clones, and not every one. The data show 150,000 to 250,000 clones, roughly 79% seen once. The V gene is TRBV11-1, the J gene TRBJ2-3, with 9 bases aligning to TRBD2. The sequence came from a man aged 30 to 45 in good health and CMV-seronegative. The sequenced sample consisted of PBMCs. The CDR3 nucleotides read TGTGCCAGCAGCAGCGGGAGGTACACAGATACGCAGTATTTT. It codes for CASSSGRYTDTQYF.